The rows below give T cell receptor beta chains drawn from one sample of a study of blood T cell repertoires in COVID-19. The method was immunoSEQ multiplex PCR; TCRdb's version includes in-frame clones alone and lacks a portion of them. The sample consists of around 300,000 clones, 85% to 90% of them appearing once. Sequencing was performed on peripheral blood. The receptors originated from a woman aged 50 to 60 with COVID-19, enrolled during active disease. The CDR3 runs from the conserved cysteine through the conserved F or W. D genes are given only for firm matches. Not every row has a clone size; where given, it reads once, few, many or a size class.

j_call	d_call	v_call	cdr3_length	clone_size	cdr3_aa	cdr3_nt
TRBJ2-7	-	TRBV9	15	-	CASSVGPGHPYEQYF	TGTGCCAGCAGCGTAGGGCCGGGACACCCCTACGAGCAGTACTTC
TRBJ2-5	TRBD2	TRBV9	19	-	CASSVGTSGSQGVQETQYF	TGTGCCAGCAGCGTAGGAACTAGCGGGAGTCAGGGGGTTCAAGAGACCCAGTACTTC
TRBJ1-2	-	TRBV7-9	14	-	CASSTTGQSYGYTF	TGTGCCAGCAGCACCACGGGACAAAGCTATGGCTACACCTTC
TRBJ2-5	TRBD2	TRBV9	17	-	CASSADTRLAVEETQYF	TGTGCCAGCAGCGCAGACACGAGACTAGCGGTGGAAGAGACCCAGTACTTC
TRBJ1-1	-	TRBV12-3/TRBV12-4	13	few	CASSLRGASEAFF	TGTGCCAGCAGTTTACGGGGGGCTTCTGAAGCTTTCTTT
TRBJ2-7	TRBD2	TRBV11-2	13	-	CASSLDAGVSKYF	TGTGCCAGCAGCTTAGATGCGGGGGTGAGCAAGTACTTC
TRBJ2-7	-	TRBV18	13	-	CASSPSQDYEQYF	TGTGCCAGCTCCCCTTCTCAGGATTACGAGCAGTACTTC
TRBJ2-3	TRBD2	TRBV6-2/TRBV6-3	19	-	CASSPLASGRDPSTDTQYF	TGTGCCAGCAGTCCCTTGGCTAGCGGGAGGGACCCTAGCACAGATACGCAGTATTTT
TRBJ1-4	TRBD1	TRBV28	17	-	CASSLVARGRVNEKLFF	TGTGCCAGCAGTTTGGTGGCCAGGGGGCGGGTTAATGAAAAACTGTTTTTT
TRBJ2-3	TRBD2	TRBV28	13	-	CASTSGNTDTQYF	TGTGCCAGTACTAGCGGGAACACAGATACGCAGTATTTT
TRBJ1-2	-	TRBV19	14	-	CASKSQELNYGYTF	TGTGCCAGTAAAAGTCAGGAACTTAACTATGGCTACACCTTC
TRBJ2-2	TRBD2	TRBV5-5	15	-	CASSFVLAGAGELFF	TGTGCCAGCAGCTTCGTCCTAGCGGGAGCCGGGGAGCTGTTTTTT
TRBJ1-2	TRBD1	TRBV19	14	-	CASKGQGVGYGYTF	TGTGCCAGCAAGGGACAGGGGGTCGGCTATGGCTACACCTTC
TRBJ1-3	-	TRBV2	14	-	CASRQGFAGNTIYF	TGTGCCAGCAGACAGGGTTTCGCTGGAAACACCATATATTTT
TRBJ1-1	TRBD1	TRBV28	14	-	CASRWTGVNTEAFF	TGTGCCAGCAGATGGACAGGGGTGAACACTGAAGCTTTCTTT
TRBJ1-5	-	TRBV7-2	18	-	CASSWDILVGWSNQPQHF	TGTGCCAGCAGCTGGGACATTTTAGTAGGGTGGAGCAATCAGCCCCAGCATTTT
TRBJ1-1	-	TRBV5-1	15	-	CASSLVAAMNTEAFF	TGCGCCAGCAGCTTGGTAGCGGCCATGAACACTGAAGCTTTCTTT
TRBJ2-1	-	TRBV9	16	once	CASSVVSSSYYNEQFF	TGTGCCAGCAGCGTAGTTTCTAGCAGCTACTACAATGAGCAGTTCTTC
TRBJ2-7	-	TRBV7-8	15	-	CASRLRSSPNYEQYF	TGTGCCAGCAGATTGCGGTCGAGCCCTAACTACGAGCAGTACTTC
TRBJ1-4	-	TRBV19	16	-	CASSRKPGSTNEKLFF	TGTGCCAGTAGTAGAAAACCAGGGTCAACTAATGAAAAACTGTTTTTT
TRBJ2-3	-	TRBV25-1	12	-	CASSQNTDTQYF	TGTGCCAGCAGTCAAAACACAGATACGCAGTATTTT
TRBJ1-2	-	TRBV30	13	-	CAWMSYTNYGYTF	TGTGCCTGGATGTCCTATACTAACTATGGCTACACCTTC
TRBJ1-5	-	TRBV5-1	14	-	CASSLTQGHQPQHF	TGCGCCAGCAGCCTTACCCAGGGCCACCAGCCCCAGCATTTT
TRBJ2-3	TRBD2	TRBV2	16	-	CASSHRLAGITDTQYF	TGTGCCAGCAGCCATAGACTAGCGGGGATCACAGATACGCAGTATTTT
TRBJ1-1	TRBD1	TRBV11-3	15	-	CASSFAGTANTEAFF	TGTGCCAGCAGCTTCGCCGGGACAGCGAACACTGAAGCTTTCTTT
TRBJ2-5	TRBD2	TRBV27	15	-	CASSGTLAVSGTQYF	TGTGCCAGCAGTGGGACACTAGCGGTCTCAGGGACCCAGTACTTC
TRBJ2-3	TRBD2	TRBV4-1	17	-	CASSQDFTSGRGDTQYF	TGCGCCAGCAGCCAAGATTTTACTAGCGGGAGGGGAGATACGCAGTATTTT
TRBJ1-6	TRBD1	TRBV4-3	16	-	CASSQGTGGVSSPLHF	TGCGCCAGCAGCCAAGGGACAGGGGGAGTTTCGTCACCCCTCCACTTT
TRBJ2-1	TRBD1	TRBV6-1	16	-	CASSDGTGASYNEQFF	TGTGCCAGCAGTGATGGGACAGGGGCCTCCTACAATGAGCAGTTCTTC
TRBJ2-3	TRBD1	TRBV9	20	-	CASSVVPWGTGVRSTDTQYF	TGTGCCAGCAGCGTAGTCCCCTGGGGGACAGGGGTCCGTAGCACAGATACGCAGTATTTT
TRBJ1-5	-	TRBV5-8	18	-	CASSLYVAGGYSNQPQHF	TGTGCCAGCAGCTTGTATGTGGCCGGGGGATATAGCAATCAGCCCCAGCATTTT
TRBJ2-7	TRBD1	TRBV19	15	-	CARGTGAAVQNEQYF	TGTGCCAGAGGGACAGGGGCGGCCGTCCAAAACGAGCAGTACTTC
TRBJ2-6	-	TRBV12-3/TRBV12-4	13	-	CASLYSGANVLTF	TGTGCCAGCCTCTACTCTGGGGCCAACGTCCTGACTTTC
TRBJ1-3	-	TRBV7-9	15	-	CASSWGLPSGNTIYF	TGTGCCAGCAGCTGGGGCCTTCCCTCTGGAAACACCATATATTTT
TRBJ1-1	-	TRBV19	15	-	CASSLGGNVNTEAFF	TGTGCCAGTAGCCTCGGGGGGAATGTGAACACTGAAGCTTTCTTT
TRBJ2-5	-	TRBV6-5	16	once	CASSYSSTAFQETQYF	TGTGCCAGCAGTTACTCATCGACAGCATTTCAAGAGACCCAGTACTTC
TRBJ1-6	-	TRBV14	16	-	CASSHQGSSYNSPLHF	TGTGCCAGCAGCCACCAGGGGAGCTCCTATAATTCACCCCTCCACTTT
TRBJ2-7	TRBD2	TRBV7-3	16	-	CASSPGLAGGQYEQYF	TGTGCCAGCAGCCCCGGGTTAGCGGGAGGGCAATACGAGCAGTACTTC
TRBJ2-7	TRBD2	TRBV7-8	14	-	CASSTSGSSYEQYF	TGTGCCAGCAGCACTAGCGGGTCGAGCTACGAGCAGTACTTC
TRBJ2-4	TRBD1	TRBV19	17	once	CASSMGGTALAKNIQYF	TGTGCCAGTAGTATGGGTGGGACAGCCCTAGCCAAAAACATTCAGTACTTC